This T cell receptor beta chain was retrieved from a study of shared clonotypes between healthy human individuals. Study background: Each donor's CD8 memory used one plate, CD8 naive two, each CD4 subset three.

V was pared by 3 bases and J by 7 bases, with 9 bases between. The CDR3 runs 13 residues. Germline CDR1 KGHSH, CDR2 LQKENI. Assay execution proceeded at the deep level. In the original processing: Junction-only immunoSEQ data arrived without quality scores, meaning filtering differed. TCRdb's copy holds only in-frame clones and misses some; the assay was immunoSEQ multiplex PCR. V and J calls plus clone size are reproduced from that table; the DNA served to infer D and trimming. Of 2,100,000 or so clones in the sample, approximately 96% are singletons; the top ten hold around 0.13%. The receptor's source is a young man in good health. This sequence joins TRBV18 and TRBJ1-4; D gene ambiguous. The source material was naive CD4+ T cells sorted from blood. Described subset: CD45RA+ positively selected. CDR3 sequence reads: CASSPRTSEKLFF. The CDR3 DNA sequence: TGTGCCAGCTCACCTCGGACGAGTGAAAAACTGTTTTTT.